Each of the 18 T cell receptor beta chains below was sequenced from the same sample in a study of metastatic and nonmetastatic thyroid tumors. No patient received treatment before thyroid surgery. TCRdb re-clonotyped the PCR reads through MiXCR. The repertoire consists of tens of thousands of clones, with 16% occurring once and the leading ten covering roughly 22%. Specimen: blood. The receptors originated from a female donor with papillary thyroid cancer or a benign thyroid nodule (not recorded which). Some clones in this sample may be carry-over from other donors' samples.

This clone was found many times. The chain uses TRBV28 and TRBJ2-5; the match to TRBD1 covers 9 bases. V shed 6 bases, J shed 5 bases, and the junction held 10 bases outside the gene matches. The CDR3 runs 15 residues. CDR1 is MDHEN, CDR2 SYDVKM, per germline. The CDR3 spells CASSPTGQGGETQYF. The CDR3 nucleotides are TGTGCCAGCAGCCCTACGGGACAGGGAGGGGAGACCCAGTACTTC.

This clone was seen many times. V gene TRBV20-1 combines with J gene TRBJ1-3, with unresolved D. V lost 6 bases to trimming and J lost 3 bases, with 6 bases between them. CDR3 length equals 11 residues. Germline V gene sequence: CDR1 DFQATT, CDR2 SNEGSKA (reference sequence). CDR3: CSALLGNTIYF. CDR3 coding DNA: TGCAGTGCCCTCCTTGGAAACACCATATATTTT.

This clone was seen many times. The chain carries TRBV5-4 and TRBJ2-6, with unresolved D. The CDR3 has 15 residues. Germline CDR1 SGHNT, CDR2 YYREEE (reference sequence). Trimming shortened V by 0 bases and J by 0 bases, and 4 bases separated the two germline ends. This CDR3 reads CASSLASSGANVLTF. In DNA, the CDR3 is TGTGCCAGCAGCTTGGCCTCCTCTGGGGCCAACGTCCTGACTTTC.

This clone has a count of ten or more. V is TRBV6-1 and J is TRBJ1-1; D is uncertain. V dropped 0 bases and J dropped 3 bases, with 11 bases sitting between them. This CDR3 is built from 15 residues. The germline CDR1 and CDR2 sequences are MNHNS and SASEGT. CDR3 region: CASSEAWVGDTEAFF. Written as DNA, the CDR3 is TGTGCCAGCAGTGAAGCTTGGGTTGGGGACACTGAAGCTTTCTTT.

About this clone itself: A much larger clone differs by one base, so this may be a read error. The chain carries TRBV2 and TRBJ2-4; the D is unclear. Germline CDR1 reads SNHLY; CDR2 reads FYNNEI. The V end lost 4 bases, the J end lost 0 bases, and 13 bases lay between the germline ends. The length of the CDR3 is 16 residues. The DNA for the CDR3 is TGTGCCAGCAGTGCCCGGTACCGATTAGCCAAAAACATTCAGTACTTC. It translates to CASSARYRLAKNIQYF.

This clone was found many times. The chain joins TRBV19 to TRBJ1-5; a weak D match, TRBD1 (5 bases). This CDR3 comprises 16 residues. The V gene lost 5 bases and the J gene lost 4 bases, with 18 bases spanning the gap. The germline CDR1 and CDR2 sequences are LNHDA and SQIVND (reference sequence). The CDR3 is CASSYDSGGRNQPQHF. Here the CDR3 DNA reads TGTGCCAGTAGTTACGACTCCGGGGGACGTAATCAGCCCCAGCATTTT.

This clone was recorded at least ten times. This CDR3 is CASRGSGTGNVEAFF. The CDR3 DNA is TGTGCCAGCAGGGGCTCCGGGACAGGGAATGTTGAAGCTTTCTTT. This chain links TRBV28 with TRBJ1-1; TRBD1 aligns across 9 bases. CDR1 MDHEN and CDR2 SYDVKM come from the germline V gene. After removal of 6 bases from V and 7 bases from J, the junction contained 12 bases not matched to a gene. The CDR3 runs 15 residues. The whole variable domain, filled in from reference TRBV28 and TRBJ1-1, reads DVKVTQSSRYLVKRTGEKVFLECVQDMDHENMFWYRQDPGLGLRLIYFSYDVKMKEKGDIPEGYSVSREKKERFSLILESASTNQTSMYLCASRGSGTGNVEAFFGQGTRLTVV.

Here the CDR3 reads CASSLAVTGGDEQFF. Here the CDR3 DNA reads TGTGCCAGCAGCTTAGCGGTTACGGGGGGCGATGAGCAGTTCTTC. This chain joins TRBV7-2 and TRBJ2-1; a possible D gene is TRBD2 (7 bases). Germline V gene sequence: CDR1 SGHTA, CDR2 FQGNSA. This CDR3 is 15 amino acids long. Trimming left V 0 bases short and J 8 bases short, with 14 bases between.

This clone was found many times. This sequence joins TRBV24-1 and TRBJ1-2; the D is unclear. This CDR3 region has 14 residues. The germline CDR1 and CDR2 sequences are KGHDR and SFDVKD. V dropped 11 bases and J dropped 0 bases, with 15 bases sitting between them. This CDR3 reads CAISRQEANYGYTF. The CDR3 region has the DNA TGTGCCATCTCTAGGCAGGAGGCTAACTATGGCTACACCTTC.

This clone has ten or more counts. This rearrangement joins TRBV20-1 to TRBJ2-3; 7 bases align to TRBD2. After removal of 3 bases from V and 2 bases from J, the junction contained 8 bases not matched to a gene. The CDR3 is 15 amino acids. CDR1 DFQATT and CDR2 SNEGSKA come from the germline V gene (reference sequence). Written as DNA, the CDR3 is TGCAGTGCTAGTCCTGCGGGAGTGAACACAGATACGCAGTATTTT. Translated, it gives CSASPAGVNTDTQYF.

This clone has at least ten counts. CDR3 in amino acids: CASSEARGFGEKLFF. CDR3 nucleotides: TGTGCCAGCAGTGAAGCGCGGGGGTTTGGTGAAAAACTGTTTTTT. This sequence joins TRBV6-1 and TRBJ1-4; maybe TRBD1 (5 bases). This CDR3 comprises 15 residues. Germline CDR1 and CDR2: MNHNS and SASEGT. V was cut by 0 bases and J by 7 bases, with 12 bases left in between.

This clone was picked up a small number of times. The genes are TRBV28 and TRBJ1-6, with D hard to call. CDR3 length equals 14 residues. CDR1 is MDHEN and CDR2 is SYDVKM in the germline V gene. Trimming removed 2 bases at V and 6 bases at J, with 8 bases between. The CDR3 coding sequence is TGTGCCAGCAGTTTAGTGGGATTTAATTCACCCCTCCACTTT. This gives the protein CASSLVGFNSPLHF.

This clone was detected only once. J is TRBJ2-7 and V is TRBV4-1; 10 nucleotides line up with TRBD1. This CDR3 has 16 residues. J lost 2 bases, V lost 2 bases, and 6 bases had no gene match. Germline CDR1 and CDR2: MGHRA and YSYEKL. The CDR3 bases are TGCGCCAGCAGCCAACCTAGGACAGGGGGTACCTACGAGCAGTACTTC. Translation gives CASSQPRTGGTYEQYF.

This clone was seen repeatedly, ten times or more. The DNA for the CDR3 is TGTGCCACCAGTGACTCCCCGGGGAGCAATGAGCAGTTCTTC. Protein product: CATSDSPGSNEQFF. V gene TRBV24-1 combines with J gene TRBJ2-1; D possibly corresponds to TRBD2 (5 bases). Germline CDR1 is KGHDR and CDR2 is SFDVKD. V was clipped by 4 bases and J by 6 bases, with 12 bases between them. This CDR3 is 14 amino acids long.

Here the CDR3 DNA reads TGTGCCTGGAGTGTGTCAGCGAATAATTCACCCCTCCACTTT. Its translation is CAWSVSANNSPLHF. V is TRBV30 and J is TRBJ1-6; D gene ambiguous. The CDR3 covers 14 residues. Trimming removed 0 bases from V and 5 bases from J, with 8 bases in between. Germline-derived CDR1 and CDR2 are GTSNPN and SVGIG (reference sequence).

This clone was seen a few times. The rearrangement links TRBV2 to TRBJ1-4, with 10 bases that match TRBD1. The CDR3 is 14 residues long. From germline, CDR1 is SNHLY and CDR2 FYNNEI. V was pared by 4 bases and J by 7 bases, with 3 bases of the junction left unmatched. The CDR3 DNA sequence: TGTGCCAGCAGTGGGGACAGGGGACGTGAAAAACTGTTTTTT. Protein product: CASSGDRGREKLFF.

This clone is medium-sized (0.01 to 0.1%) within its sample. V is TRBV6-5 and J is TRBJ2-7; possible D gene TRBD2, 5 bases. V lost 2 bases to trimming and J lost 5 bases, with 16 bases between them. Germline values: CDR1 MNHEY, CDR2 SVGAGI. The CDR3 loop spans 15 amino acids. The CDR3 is CASSYDGGPLDEQYF. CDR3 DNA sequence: TGTGCCAGCAGTTACGACGGAGGCCCCCTAGACGAGCAGTACTTC.

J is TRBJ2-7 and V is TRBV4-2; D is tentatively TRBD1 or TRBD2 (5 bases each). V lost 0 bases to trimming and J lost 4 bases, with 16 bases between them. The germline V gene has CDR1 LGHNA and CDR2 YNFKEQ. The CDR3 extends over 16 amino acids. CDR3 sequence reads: CASSQDLGEDFYEQYF. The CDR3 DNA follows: TGTGCCAGCAGCCAAGATTTGGGGGAAGATTTTTACGAGCAGTACTTC.